This TCR beta chain was found in a study of patients and donors after allogeneic stem cell transplantation. TCRdb reprocessed the RT-PCR reads with MiXCR, giving one entry per CDR3 protein. The sample shows 400,000 to 500,000 distinct CDR3 sequences, under 20% of them seen only once. The CDR3 consists of 14 residues. Germline-derived CDR1 and CDR2 are MNHEY and SMNVEV (reference sequence). V lost 0 bases, J lost 7 bases, and 10 bases lay in between. The rearrangement joins TRBV27 to TRBJ1-5; tentatively, D is TRBD1 (5 bases). The origin of this receptor is a human donor who was either an allogeneic HSCT recipient or a stem cell or donor lymphocyte infusion donor (not recorded which). It is not recorded whose cells these are; they may come from a transplant donor. The sample comprised blood, either unsorted or a sorted T cell fraction (not recorded which). The CDR3 nucleotides read TGTGCCAGCAGTTTATCTGACGGGGACCAGCCCCAGCATTTT. Translating it yields CASSLSDGDQPQHF.